Each of the 16 T cell receptor beta chains below was sequenced from the same sample in a study of blood T cell repertoires in COVID-19. Profiled with immunoSEQ multiplex PCR; TCRdb holds only in-frame clones, not every one. The sample lists about 75,000 clones; around 88% were seen once. The sequencing input was peripheral blood. The receptors here all came from a woman aged 70-85 years with acute or convalescent COVID-19.

The rearrangement uses TRBV27 and TRBJ1-5; D not certain. V was cut by 5 bases and J by 0 bases, with 11 bases left in between. The germline V gene encodes CDR1 MNHEY and CDR2 SMNVEV (reference sequence). This CDR3 is built from 15 residues. The DNA of the CDR3 is TGTGCCAGCAGTCTGGGGAGCTATAGCAATCAGCCCCAGCATTTT. Translating gives CASSLGSYSNQPQHF.

The rearrangement uses TRBV28 and TRBJ1-5; 9 bases line up with TRBD1. Germline values: CDR1 MDHEN, CDR2 SYDVKM. There are 16 residues in the CDR3. The J segment lost 6 bases and the V segment lost 5 bases, leaving 11 bases of the junction unmatched. In DNA, the CDR3 is TGTGCCAGCAGTCCTACCGGGACAGGGATTGCTCAGCCCCAGCATTTT. This encodes CASSPTGTGIAQPQHF.

The gene calls are TRBV2 and TRBJ1-2; D call uncertain. CDR1 is SNHLY, CDR2 FYNNEI, per germline. V lost 3 bases and J 7 bases, leaving 12 bases between the germline ends. The CDR3 totals 13 residues. Written as DNA, the CDR3 is TGTGCCAGCAGTGACGGTTACCGGGGTGGCTACACCTTC. Its protein is CASSDGYRGGYTF.

The chain joins TRBV7-2 to TRBJ2-7; tentative D call: TRBD1 (6 bases). With 4 bases removed from V and 2 bases from J, the gap between germline ends came to 15 bases. Germline CDR1 and CDR2: SGHTA and FQGNSA. The CDR3 contains 15 residues. CDR3 DNA: TGTGCCAGCAGCTCGCGAGGGACACTCGCCTACGAGCAGTACTTC. Translated, it gives CASSSRGTLAYEQYF.

This chain connects TRBV5-6 to TRBJ2-1, with TRBD1 identical over 11 bases. Germline CDR1 reads SGHDT; CDR2 reads YYEEEE. V gave up 7 bases and J gave up 4 bases; unmatched junction bases: 10. The CDR3 sequence is 16 residues long. For the CDR3, the DNA is TGTGCCAGCTTCACGGCCGGGACAGGGGGATACAATGAGCAGTTCTTC. It specifies CASFTAGTGGYNEQFF.

The CDR3, as DNA: TGTGCCAGCAGTTTCTTGGTCTTCGCGGGGACCGGGGAGCTGTTTTTT. Its protein is CASSFLVFAGTGELFF. The chain carries TRBV27 and TRBJ2-2; a weak D match, TRBD2 (6 bases). Trimming cost V 3 bases and J 5 bases, with 16 bases left between them. The germline gives CDR1 MNHEY, CDR2 SMNVEV (reference sequence). The CDR3 spans 16 residues.

The V call is TRBV12-3 or TRBV12-4, the J call TRBJ2-7; unclear D gene. There are 11 residues in the CDR3. Trimming stripped 6 bases from V and 4 bases from J, with 7 bases between. The CDR3 DNA follows: TGTGCCAGCAGCTATCTTTACGAGCAGTACTTC. As protein: CASSYLYEQYF.

The V call is TRBV12-5, the J call TRBJ2-1; 13 bases align to TRBD2. CDR1 LGHNT and CDR2 FRNRAP come from the germline V gene. Trimming cost V 5 bases and J 8 bases; bases outside gene matches: 9. The CDR3 has 16 amino acids. CDR3 DNA: TGTGCTAGTGGTCCTCGGACTAGCGGGAGAGGACATGAGCAGTTCTTC. Its protein product is CASGPRTSGRGHEQFF.

The V call is TRBV6-5, the J call TRBJ1-1; a possible D gene is TRBD1 (6 bases). Trimming took 2 bases from V and 7 from J, leaving 11 bases between them. This CDR3 spans 13 amino acids. Germline CDR1 MNHEY, CDR2 SVGAGI. The CDR3 reads CASSYGRGIEAFF. For the CDR3, the DNA is TGTGCCAGCAGTTACGGCAGGGGTATTGAAGCTTTCTTT.

This clone was seen once. The germline gene is not matched at one end of the junction; a read error may be the cause. CDR3 DNA: TGTGCCACTAGTGGTCGAGCGGGGGGGCTCAGCAGTGAGCAGTTCTTC. Amino acids: CATSGRAGGLSSEQFF. The chain links TRBV24-1 to TRBJ2-1; 10 positions agree with TRBD2. The CDR3 loop spans 16 amino acids. The germline CDR1 and CDR2 sequences are KGHDR and SFDVKD.

This chain uses TRBV2 with TRBJ2-7; 10 bases are shared with TRBD2. The V gene's germline CDR1 is SNHLY and CDR2 FYNNEI. Germline trimming cut 6 bases from V and 6 bases from J; bases unmatched to any gene: 8. The CDR3 runs to 14 residues. The CDR3 here is CASRPLAGVGEQYF. CDR3 nucleotides: TGTGCCAGCAGGCCCCTAGCGGGAGTAGGCGAGCAGTACTTC. The variable domain in full, with the rest retrieved from reference TRBV2 and TRBJ2-7, is EPEVTQTPSHQVTQMGQEVILRCVPISNHLYFYWYRQILGQKVEFLVSFYNNEISEKSEIFDDQFSVERPDGSNFTLKIRSTKLEDSAMYFCASRPLAGVGEQYFGPGTRLTVT.

This rearrangement joins TRBV4-2 to TRBJ2-3, with 11 bases that match TRBD2. The V segment lost 2 bases and the J segment 3 bases; nucleotides outside the gene matches: 10. The germline gives CDR1 LGHNA, CDR2 YNFKEQ. This CDR3 is built from 18 residues. The chain's CDR3 is CASSQPAGTSGRTDTQYF. The CDR3 coding sequence is TGTGCCAGCAGCCAACCCGCGGGCACTAGCGGGAGAACAGATACGCAGTATTTT.

The V call is TRBV28, the J call TRBJ1-1, with D maybe TRBD1 (5 bases). V lost 2 bases, J lost 3 bases, and 16 bases lay in between. The CDR3 runs 16 residues. Germline values: CDR1 MDHEN, CDR2 SYDVKM. CDR3 sequence (DNA): TGTGCCAGCAGTTTAGTACGCGGGGGAGGTGACACTGAAGCTTTCTTT. Translating gives CASSLVRGGGDTEAFF.

This clone was seen just once. This chain links TRBV20-1 with TRBJ1-2, with D unresolved. Germline V CDR1 and CDR2: DFQATT, SNEGSKA (reference sequence). CDR3 length: 10 amino acids. V gave up 3 bases and J gave up 7 bases, with 6 bases separating them. CDR3 region: CSASRGGYTF. As DNA, the CDR3 is TGCAGTGCTAGCCGAGGTGGCTACACCTTC.

The chain has TRBV7-2 and TRBJ2-2, with 13 bases fitting TRBD2. Per the germline V gene, CDR1 is SGHTA and CDR2 is FQGNSA. The CDR3 runs 16 residues. Trimming cost V 2 bases and J 7 bases; bases outside gene matches: 4. The CDR3 is CASSLTSGRAGGELFF. The CDR3 coding sequence is TGTGCCAGCAGCTTAACTAGCGGGAGGGCCGGCGGGGAGCTGTTTTTT.

This chain's CDR3 is CASSAGGEGLGEKLFF. The CDR3 coding sequence is TGTGCCAGCAGTGCGGGAGGGGAGGGGTTAGGGGAAAAACTGTTTTTT. This chain joins TRBV25-1 and TRBJ1-4; D may be TRBD1 (5 bases). Germline V gives CDR1 MGHDK, CDR2 SYGVNS. The germline V and J ends were trimmed by 4 bases and 8 bases, with 20 bases remaining between them. The CDR3 length is 16 residues. Variable domain in full (rest from reference TRBV25-1 and TRBJ1-4): EADIYQTPRYLVIGTGKKITLECSQTMGHDKMYWYQQDPGMELHLIHYSYGVNSTEKGDLSSESTVSRIRTEHFPLTLESARPSHTSQYLCASSAGGEGLGEKLFFGSGTQLSVL.